A single sample is the source of the 27 T cell receptor beta chains below, sequenced in a study of shared T cell receptors in the human thymus. Generated by immunoSEQ multiplex PCR, the TCRdb table keeps only in-frame clones and is missing some. Of hundreds of thousands of clones listed, around 85% are singletons. The sample was also reused in another study, on human thymus T cells.

Sequencing was performed on thymocytes. The receptor set was obtained from a girl under three years old with a congenital heart defect.

The chain recombines TRBV19 with TRBJ2-3; TRBD2 agrees at 8 bases. Germline lookup yields CDR1 LNHDA and CDR2 SQIVND (reference sequence). The CDR3 contains 17 residues. J gave up 2 bases and V 4 bases, and 11 bases lay outside the gene matches. CDR3 in DNA: TGTGCCAGTAGTACCCCCAGGACTAGCTGGGACACAGATACGCAGTATTTT. This sequence encodes CASSTPRTSWDTDTQYF.

This clone occurred once. DNA of the CDR3: TGTGCCATCAGTGAGGCCCGGGATAGAGGGATACCCCTCCACTTT. Its protein is CAISEARDRGIPLHF. This rearrangement joins TRBV10-3 to TRBJ1-6; D is unclear. The CDR3 covers 15 residues. Looked up from germline, CDR1 is ENHRY and CDR2 is SYGVKD. Trimming took off 2 bases at V and 12 bases at J, with 17 bases between the two ends.

V and J are TRBV28 and TRBJ2-3; D not certain. Trimming stripped 2 bases from V and 2 bases from J, with 11 bases between. CDR1 is MDHEN, CDR2 SYDVKM, per germline. This CDR3 has 15 amino acids. The CDR3 bases are TGTGCCAGCAGTTTACTTGTCGAGAACACAGATACGCAGTATTTT. Translation: CASSLLVENTDTQYF. Full variable domain (rest looked up from reference TRBV28 and TRBJ2-3): DVKVTQSSRYLVKRTGEKVFLECVQDMDHENMFWYRQDPGLGLRLIYFSYDVKMKEKGDIPEGYSVSREKKERFSLILESASTNQTSMYLCASSLLVENTDTQYFGPGTRLTVL.

This sequence joins TRBV5-6 and TRBJ1-5, with D tentatively TRBD1 (5 bases). The CDR3 length is 16 residues. V shed 5 bases and J shed 1 base, with 16 bases lying between them. Germline CDR1 is SGHDT and CDR2 is YYEEEE. The CDR3 loop is CASSRQTDGSNQPQHF. CDR3 DNA sequence: TGTGCCAGCAGTCGCCAGACAGACGGGAGCAATCAGCCCCAGCATTTT.

This chain joins TRBV5-1 and TRBJ2-5; D may be TRBD1 (6 bases). The V end was cut by 4 bases, the J end by 4 bases, with 11 bases between. The CDR3 runs 13 residues. Germline assignment: CDR1 SGHRS and CDR2 YFSETQ. CDR3 loop: CASSRDTIETQYF. CDR3 bases: TGCGCCAGCAGCCGGGACACGATAGAGACCCAGTACTTC. The whole variable domain, filled in from reference TRBV5-1 and TRBJ2-5, reads KAGVTQTPRYLIKTRGQQVTLSCSPISGHRSVSWYQQTPGQGLQFLFEYFSETQRNKGNFPGRFSGRQFSNSRSEMNVSTLELGDSALYLCASSRDTIETQYFGPGTRLLVL.

This clone was recorded once. CDR3 DNA: TGTGCTAGCAATTGTTCCCGGGACAGGGGGCGCATGAACACTGAAGCTTTCTTT. The encoded protein is CASNCSRDRGRMNTEAFF. The chain uses TRBV12-5 and TRBJ1-1, with 12 bases that match TRBD1. The V segment lost 9 bases and the J segment 0 bases; nucleotides outside the gene matches: 14. The CDR3 sequence is 18 residues long. CDR1 LGHNT and CDR2 FRNRAP come from the germline V gene.

This rearrangement joins TRBV14 to TRBJ1-1, with D possibly being TRBD1 (6 bases). The CDR3 is 14 amino acids. V lost 6 bases to trimming and J lost 1 base, with 12 bases between them. CDR1 and CDR2 from the germline V gene are SGHDN and FVKESK. The CDR3 sequence: CASRPGTSNTEAFF. As DNA, the CDR3 is TGTGCCAGCAGACCGGGGACATCGAACACTGAAGCTTTCTTT.

V gene TRBV9 combines with J gene TRBJ2-7; 10 nucleotides match TRBD2. The germline V gene has CDR1 SGDLS and CDR2 YYNGEE. CDR3 length: 19 amino acids. V shed 0 bases and J 2 bases; nucleotides not matched to a gene: 14. The CDR3 reads CASSVGSSGGPDPPYEQYF. CDR3 coding DNA: TGTGCCAGCAGCGTAGGTAGTAGCGGGGGGCCTGATCCTCCCTACGAGCAGTACTTC.

V is TRBV11-2 and J is TRBJ2-7, with D possibly TRBD2 on 5 matching bases. Germline V gene sequence: CDR1 SGHAT, CDR2 FQNNGV. Trimming cost V 5 bases and J 2 bases, with 16 bases left between them. CDR3 length equals 15 residues. In DNA form, the CDR3 reads TGTGCCAGCAGCCCCCCGGACGGGGTGCCCTACGAGCAGTACTTC. Its translation: CASSPPDGVPYEQYF.

The chain is built from TRBV7-9 and TRBJ2-5; D call uncertain. The CDR3 spans 12 residues. Per germline, CDR1 SEHNR and CDR2 FQNEAQ (reference sequence). V shed 5 bases and J shed 0 bases, with 4 bases lying between them. CDR3 residues: CASSQYQETQYF. CDR3 coding DNA: TGTGCCAGCAGCCAGTACCAAGAGACCCAGTACTTC.

The CDR3 protein is CASSFKTSGGARGNEQFF. For the CDR3, the DNA is TGTGCCAGCAGCTTTAAGACTAGCGGGGGGGCCCGGGGGAATGAGCAGTTCTTC. The rearrangement joins TRBV7-6 to TRBJ2-1; 14 bases are shared with TRBD2. Per germline, CDR1 SGHVS and CDR2 FNYEAQ. After removal of 3 bases from V and 7 bases from J, the junction contained 11 bases not matched to a gene. This CDR3 is 18 amino acids long.

The genes are TRBV18 and TRBJ2-5; TRBD2 matches 9 bases. Germline loops: CDR1 KGHSH, CDR2 LQKENI. Trimming took 0 bases from V and 5 from J; bases not matched to a gene: 7. The CDR3 covers 16 residues. CDR3 region: CASSPPGERGAETQYF. CDR3 sequence (DNA): TGTGCCAGCTCACCACCGGGGGAGCGGGGGGCGGAGACCCAGTACTTC.

This CDR3 is CASSLVRGAKNIQYF. In nucleotides, the CDR3 is TGTGCCAGCAGTTTAGTGAGGGGGGCCAAAAACATTCAGTACTTC. The V call is TRBV28, the J call TRBJ2-4; tentatively, D is TRBD1 (6 bases). The CDR3 runs to 15 residues. In germline, CDR1 is MDHEN, CDR2 SYDVKM. The V and J ends lost 2 bases and 1 base respectively, with 9 bases between them.

The chain carries TRBV4-3 and TRBJ2-7; 10 positions match TRBD2. Trimming took 1 base from V and 1 from J; bases not matched to a gene: 1. The CDR3 spans 15 residues. Germline V gene lookup returns CDR1 LGHNA and CDR2 YSLEER. The CDR3 DNA reads TGCGCCAGCAGCCAAGCACTAGCGGGGTCCTACGAGCAGTACTTC. Translating gives CASSQALAGSYEQYF.

This rearrangement joins TRBV5-6 to TRBJ2-7; D unresolved. Trimming took 2 bases from V and 2 from J, leaving 11 bases between them. In germline, CDR1 is SGHDT, CDR2 YYEEEE. This CDR3 region has 14 residues. The CDR3 region has the DNA TGTGCCAGCAGCTTCCTTCGCAGTGCCTACGAGCAGTACTTC. Its translation is CASSFLRSAYEQYF. Full variable domain (rest looked up from reference TRBV5-6 and TRBJ2-7): DAGVTQSPTHLIKTRGQQVTLRCSPKSGHDTVSWYQQALGQGPQFIFQYYEEEERQRGNFPDRFSGHQFPNYSSELNVNALLLGDSALYLCASSFLRSAYEQYFGPGTRLTVT.

V gene TRBV11-3 combines with J gene TRBJ1-1; unclear D gene. From germline, CDR1 is SGHNT and CDR2 YENEEA. Trimming pared 6 bases from V and 4 bases from J, leaving 18 bases between. This CDR3 has 15 amino acids. DNA for the CDR3: TGTGCCAGCAGTTCTACCGCGTATGGTAGCACTGAAGCTTTCTTT. It yields the protein CASSSTAYGSTEAFF.

The chain uses TRBV27 and TRBJ2-3; D is perhaps TRBD2 (5 bases). This CDR3 comprises 15 residues. Trimming left V 5 bases short and J 2 bases short, with 14 bases between. The germline CDR1 and CDR2 sequences are MNHEY and SMNVEV (reference sequence). Written as DNA, the CDR3 is TGTGCCAGCAGTACCGACTACTACCTCACAGATACGCAGTATTTT. Its translation: CASSTDYYLTDTQYF.

The gene calls are TRBV4-2 and TRBJ1-1; D possibly corresponds to TRBD1 (5 bases). CDR1 is LGHNA and CDR2 is YNFKEQ in the germline V gene. The CDR3 covers 14 residues. V shed 1 base and J shed 5 bases, with 11 bases lying between them. This CDR3 reads CASSQVGAGTEAFF. Here the CDR3 DNA reads TGTGCCAGCAGCCAAGTAGGAGCAGGGACTGAAGCTTTCTTT.

The chain recombines TRBV28 with TRBJ2-7; weak D call: TRBD1 (5 bases). V shed 4 bases and J shed 4 bases, with 23 bases lying between them. Germline assignment: CDR1 MDHEN and CDR2 SYDVKM. The CDR3 extends over 17 amino acids. This CDR3 reads CASSSTIDRNPNYEQYF. CDR3 DNA: TGTGCCAGCAGTTCAACCATCGACAGAAATCCGAATTACGAGCAGTACTTC.

The chain uses TRBV6-5 and TRBJ1-1, with a weak D call TRBD1 (5 bases). V dropped 0 bases and J dropped 5 bases, with 10 bases sitting between them. The CDR3 length is 14 residues. Per the germline V gene, CDR1 is MNHEY and CDR2 is SVGAGI. The CDR3 region is CASSYSSGETEAFF. As DNA, the CDR3 is TGTGCCAGCAGTTACTCGTCGGGGGAAACTGAAGCTTTCTTT.

The V gene is TRBV5-1, the J gene TRBJ1-2, with D hard to call. The V and J ends lost 0 bases and 0 bases respectively, with 9 bases between them. Germline loops: CDR1 SGHRS, CDR2 YFSETQ. The CDR3 is made up of 15 amino acids. CDR3 nucleotides: TGCGCCAGCAGCTTGGGCGGGCCAACTAACTATGGCTACACCTTC. Translation gives CASSLGGPTNYGYTF.

The CDR3 is CASPREGTDTQYF. The CDR3, as DNA: TGTGCCAGCCCTCGGGAGGGAACAGATACGCAGTATTTT. The chain couples TRBV6-1 to TRBJ2-3, with 8 nucleotides matching TRBD2. The V gene end was trimmed by 8 bases and the J gene end by 3 bases; junction bases not matched to a gene: 4. The CDR3 extends over 13 amino acids. Germline CDR1 is MNHNS and CDR2 is SASEGT.

This clone showed up just a few times. This sequence joins TRBV27 and TRBJ2-2; a possible D gene is TRBD1 (5 bases). CDR1 and CDR2 from the germline V gene are MNHEY and SMNVEV (reference sequence). This CDR3 has 13 amino acids. V was trimmed by 6 bases and J by 2 bases, leaving 7 bases between them. DNA for the CDR3: TGTGCCAGCAGCAGGGTAAACACCGGGGAGCTGTTTTTT. It is translated as CASSRVNTGELFF.

This clone was seen a single time. The V and J genes are TRBV7-6 and TRBJ2-1; TRBD2 might be the D (7 bases). V was cut by 1 base and J by 5 bases, with 18 bases left in between. Looked up from germline, CDR1 is SGHVS and CDR2 is FNYEAQ. The CDR3 has 17 residues. This CDR3 is CASSLGRGGETHNEQFF. The CDR3, as DNA: TGTGCCAGCAGCTTAGGAAGAGGGGGGGAAACCCACAATGAGCAGTTCTTC. Filled out from reference TRBV7-6 and TRBJ2-1, the complete variable domain reads GAGVSQSPRYKVTKRGQDVALRCDPISGHVSLYWYRQALGQGPEFLTYFNYEAQQDKSGLPNDRFSAERPEGSISTLTIQRTEQRDSAMYRCASSLGRGGETHNEQFFGPGTRLTVL.

The gene calls are TRBV5-6 and TRBJ2-6; 7 nucleotides align to TRBD2. Germline V lookup: CDR1 SGHDT, CDR2 YYEEEE. Trimming at V came to 4 bases and at J to 2 bases, leaving 12 bases not matched to a gene. The CDR3 contains 18 residues. CDR3 sequence (DNA): TGTGCCAGCAGCCGGGGGGTCATGGGACTCGCTGGGGCCAACGTCCTGACTTTC. This gives the protein CASSRGVMGLAGANVLTF. Based on the CDR3 plus reference TRBV5-6 and TRBJ2-6, the full variable domain is DAGVTQSPTHLIKTRGQQVTLRCSPKSGHDTVSWYQQALGQGPQFIFQYYEEEERQRGNFPDRFSGHQFPNYSSELNVNALLLGDSALYLCASSRGVMGLAGANVLTFGAGSRLTVL.

The gene calls are TRBV28 and TRBJ1-2, with 7 bases fitting TRBD1. This CDR3 has 16 amino acids. Germline loops: CDR1 MDHEN, CDR2 SYDVKM. With 3 bases clipped from V and 5 bases from J, the junction kept 12 bases outside the gene matches. The CDR3 nucleotides read TGTGCCAGCAGTTTTTGGGCCGACAGGGTCGGATATGGCTACACCTTC. Translating it yields CASSFWADRVGYGYTF.

This clone was counted once. V gene TRBV6-5 combines with J gene TRBJ1-5, with 7 nucleotides matching TRBD1. CDR1 is MNHEY and CDR2 is SVGAGI in the germline V gene. This CDR3 is 16 amino acids long. The V and J ends lost 4 bases and 4 bases, in that order; junction bases with no gene match: 10. As DNA, the CDR3 is TGTGCCAGCAGTTTCTCTTCCCGGGACAGTAATCAGCCCCAGCATTTT. Amino acids: CASSFSSRDSNQPQHF.